These 17 T cell receptor beta chains were sequenced from one sample in a study of blood T cell repertoires in COVID-19. Libraries were prepared by immunoSEQ multiplex PCR; TCRdb keeps only in-frame clonotypes and omits some of them. The repertoire holds around 200,000 clones, approximately 83% seen once, with around 2.5% in the top ten. The sample consisted of peripheral blood. The source of these receptors is a middle-aged woman with active or convalescent COVID-19.

The genes are TRBV24-1 and TRBJ1-1, with a weak D call TRBD1 (6 bases). The V gene lost 3 bases and the J gene lost 3 bases, with 10 bases spanning the gap. Germline V gene sequence: CDR1 KGHDR, CDR2 SFDVKD. This CDR3 contains 14 residues. The CDR3 loop reads CATSDPNRDTEAFF. The CDR3 DNA reads TGTGCCACCAGTGATCCCAACAGGGACACTGAAGCTTTCTTT.

The chain combines TRBV10-3 with TRBJ2-7; maybe TRBD2 (6 bases). CDR3 length: 14 amino acids. The germline CDR1 and CDR2 sequences are ENHRY and SYGVKD. Between the trimmed V and J ends, which lost 0 bases and 3 bases, there was a span of 9 bases. The CDR3 DNA sequence: TGTGCCATCAGTGAGTCCGTGGGGGGCTACGAGCAGTACTTC. This sequence encodes CAISESVGGYEQYF.

This clone was counted only a few times. This sample also contains other DNA sequences that code for the same CDR3. The chain joins TRBV20-1 to TRBJ1-1; D not certain. This CDR3 has 11 amino acids. In germline, CDR1 is DFQATT, CDR2 SNEGSKA (reference sequence). V lost 5 bases, J lost 4 bases, and 8 bases lay in between. The CDR3 reads CSARSGTEAFF. CDR3 DNA: TGCAGTGCTCGGTCGGGCACTGAAGCTTTCTTT.

The CDR3 DNA sequence: TGTGCCACCGCCACTCGGACAGGGATAACCTACGAGCAGTACTTC. The encoded protein is CATATRTGITYEQYF. V is TRBV7-9 and J is TRBJ2-7; 8 positions agree with TRBD1. The CDR3 has 15 residues. The V gene's germline CDR1 is SEHNR and CDR2 FQNEAQ (reference sequence). Trimming took 10 bases from V and 2 from J; bases not matched to a gene: 13. The whole variable domain, remainder taken from reference TRBV7-9 and TRBJ2-7, is DTGVSQNPRHKITKRGQNVTFRCDPISEHNRLYWYRQTLGQGPEFLTYFQNEAQLEKSRLLSDRFSAERPKGSFSTLEIQRTEQGDSAMYLCATATRTGITYEQYFGPGTRLTVT.

The chain employs TRBV6-5 and TRBJ2-6, with a weak D call TRBD1 (5 bases). Germline loops: CDR1 MNHEY, CDR2 SVGAGI. The CDR3 runs 13 residues. V was cut by 7 bases and J by 4 bases, with 8 bases left in between. The CDR3 here is CASTRQGANVLTF. In nucleotides, the CDR3 is TGTGCCAGCACTCGACAGGGGGCCAACGTCCTGACTTTC.

This clone was counted only a few times. This chain uses TRBV19 with TRBJ1-5; a possible D gene is TRBD1 (6 bases). The germline CDR1 and CDR2 sequences are LNHDA and SQIVND (reference sequence). V was shortened by 5 bases and J by 2 bases, with 16 bases between the two germline ends. The CDR3 is 16 residues long. The CDR3 reads CASSAQQGLGNQPQHF. The CDR3 DNA sequence: TGTGCCAGTAGTGCGCAACAGGGTTTGGGCAATCAGCCCCAGCATTTT.

This sequence joins TRBV13 and TRBJ1-4; 7 bases line up with TRBD1. CDR1 is PRHDT, CDR2 FYEKMQ, per germline (reference sequence). The CDR3 length is 17 residues. With V trimmed by 0 bases and J by 2 bases, 6 bases remained unmatched. CDR3 residues: CASSLGQGMRTNEKLFF. In nucleotides, the CDR3 is TGTGCCAGCAGCTTAGGACAGGGGATGAGGACTAATGAAAAACTGTTTTTT.

J is TRBJ2-1 and V is TRBV14, with no clear D. CDR1 is SGHDN, CDR2 FVKESK, per germline. The CDR3 has 15 residues. The germline V and J ends were trimmed by 4 bases and 1 base, with 11 bases remaining between them. The CDR3 loop reads CASSPYPFSYNEQFF. The CDR3 DNA sequence: TGTGCCAGCAGCCCCTACCCTTTTTCCTACAATGAGCAGTTCTTC.

V is TRBV5-8 and J is TRBJ2-1, with D perhaps matching TRBD2 (7 bases). The V end was cut by 2 bases, the J end by 0 bases, with 15 bases between. The CDR3 has 17 residues. The germline V gene has CDR1 SGHTS and CDR2 YDEGEE. The CDR3 loop is CASSFRTGGRSYNEQFF. The CDR3 DNA reads TGTGCCAGCAGCTTTCGAACCGGGGGGCGCTCCTACAATGAGCAGTTCTTC.

The chain carries TRBV20-1 and TRBJ2-7; D is unclear. Germline CDR1 DFQATT, CDR2 SNEGSKA (reference sequence). This CDR3 is 11 amino acids long. V was trimmed by 2 bases and J by 6 bases, leaving 8 bases between them. The DNA for the CDR3 is TGCAGTGCTAGATCCGGGTTCGAGCAGTACTTC. It yields the protein CSARSGFEQYF.

The V gene is TRBV19, the J gene TRBJ1-5; D unresolved. The CDR3 totals 14 residues. The V end was cut by 0 bases, the J end by 5 bases, with 8 bases between. Per germline, CDR1 LNHDA and CDR2 SQIVND (reference sequence). The CDR3 DNA follows: TGTGCCAGTAGTATAGAGCCGGGGTATCAGCCCCAGCATTTT. It yields the protein CASSIEPGYQPQHF.

This clone has only a few counts. This chain links TRBV30 with TRBJ2-4, with 11 bases identical to TRBD2. CDR3 length: 18 residues. Per germline, CDR1 GTSNPN and CDR2 SVGIG (reference sequence). The trim removed 3 bases at V and 2 bases at J, leaving 12 bases unmatched. CDR3 loop: CAWRYSGRALGTKNIQYF. CDR3 nucleotides: TGTGCCTGGAGGTATAGCGGGAGGGCGTTGGGCACCAAAAACATTCAGTACTTC.

This clone was detected only a few times. The chain links TRBV5-1 to TRBJ2-3; 7 bases align to TRBD2. In germline, CDR1 is SGHRS, CDR2 YFSETQ. The CDR3 extends over 17 amino acids. V was pared by 4 bases and J by 1 base, with 12 bases of the junction left unmatched. CDR3 DNA sequence: TGCGCCAGCAGCACGGGCCGTCTAGCGGAGCGCACAGATACGCAGTATTTT. Protein: CASSTGRLAERTDTQYF.

The CDR3 DNA is TGTGCCAGCAGCGTAGTAGGTAGGAGGACAGGGAACTATGGCTACACCTTC. This codes for CASSVVGRRTGNYGYTF. This chain links TRBV9 with TRBJ1-2; 8 bases fit TRBD1. Trimming cost V 0 bases and J 2 bases; bases outside gene matches: 9. Germline-derived CDR1 and CDR2 are SGDLS and YYNGEE. The CDR3 extends over 17 amino acids. The whole variable domain, filled in from reference TRBV9 and TRBJ1-2, reads DSGVTQTPKHLITATGQRVTLRCSPRSGDLSVYWYQQSLDQGLQFLIQYYNGEERAKGNILERFSAQQFPDLHSELNLSSLELGDSALYFCASSVVGRRTGNYGYTFGSGTRLTVV.

The chain links TRBV18 to TRBJ1-4, with 11 bases matching TRBD1. The junction had 2 bases not matched to a gene; V was cut back by 6 bases and J by 5 bases. The CDR3 has 14 residues. Germline CDR1 reads KGHSH; CDR2 reads LQKENI. Here the CDR3 reads CASSDRGRNEKLFF. In DNA form, the CDR3 reads TGTGCCAGCTCGGACAGGGGGCGGAATGAAAAACTGTTTTTT.

The chain has TRBV18 and TRBJ1-5; 8 bases are a match to TRBD1. The length of the CDR3 is 15 residues. Germline loops: CDR1 KGHSH, CDR2 LQKENI. V was pared by 5 bases and J by 2 bases, with 5 bases of the junction left unmatched. The CDR3 DNA reads TGTGCCAGCTCAACAACAGGGGGAGGCAATCAGCCCCAGCATTTT. Residues: CASSTTGGGNQPQHF.

This chain joins TRBV6-5 and TRBJ1-4; 7 nucleotides line up with TRBD1. The junction had 9 bases not matched to a gene; V was cut back by 7 bases and J by 4 bases. Germline CDR1 MNHEY, CDR2 SVGAGI. The CDR3 contains 15 residues. CDR3 in amino acids: CASNTNRGLNEKLFF. Here the CDR3 DNA reads TGTGCCAGCAACACAAACAGGGGCCTTAATGAAAAACTGTTTTTT.